These 14 T cell receptor beta chains were sequenced from one sample in a study of blood T cell repertoires in COVID-19. Here immunoSEQ multiplex PCR was the method, and the copy in TCRdb shows in-frame clones only, minus some. The table records some 44,000 clones, over 75% of them present only once. Specimen: peripheral blood. All receptors derive from a woman in her sixties with acute or convalescent COVID-19.

V usage is TRBV7-9 and J usage is TRBJ2-2; D is possibly TRBD2 (6 bases). V dropped 5 bases and J dropped 5 bases, with 9 bases sitting between them. Germline V gives CDR1 SEHNR, CDR2 FQNEAQ (reference sequence). The CDR3 is 13 amino acids. The CDR3 loop reads CASSVSGTGELFF. In DNA form, the CDR3 reads TGTGCCAGCAGCGTTAGCGGAACCGGGGAGCTGTTTTTT.

The chain has TRBV7-6 and TRBJ2-1; 11 bases fit TRBD2. This CDR3 region has 19 residues. Losses at the gene ends were 5 bases for V and 5 bases for J; bases not matched to a gene: 17. Germline-derived CDR1 and CDR2 are SGHVS and FNYEAQ. Here the CDR3 reads CASSLPGILAGGLNNEQFF. CDR3 nucleotide sequence: TGTGCCAGCAGCCTCCCGGGAATATTAGCGGGGGGGCTGAACAATGAGCAGTTCTTC.

The chain employs TRBV7-9 and TRBJ2-7; no reliable D call. Trimming took 4 bases from V and 7 from J, leaving 14 bases between them. CDR1 is SEHNR, CDR2 FQNEAQ, per germline (reference sequence). The CDR3 consists of 13 residues. DNA for the CDR3: TGTGCCAGCAGCTCCGAGTACCGGGTGGAGCAGTACTTC. Amino acid sequence: CASSSEYRVEQYF.

This chain uses TRBV5-6 with TRBJ1-1; D unresolved. This CDR3 is 15 amino acids long. The germline CDR1 and CDR2 sequences are SGHDT and YYEEEE. Trimming pared 1 base from V and 3 bases from J, leaving 13 bases between. CDR3 sequence reads: CASSLIDRRDTEAFF. As DNA, the CDR3 is TGTGCCAGCAGCTTGATTGACCGCCGGGACACTGAAGCTTTCTTT.

This chain links TRBV4-1 with TRBJ2-7, with TRBD1 matching 11 bases. This CDR3 is built from 14 residues. Germline lookup yields CDR1 MGHRA and CDR2 YSYEKL. Losses at the gene ends were 5 bases for V and 3 bases for J; bases not matched to a gene: 3. This chain's CDR3 is CASSKGTGGYEQYF. In DNA form, the CDR3 reads TGCGCCAGCAGCAAGGGGACAGGGGGCTACGAGCAGTACTTC.

V and J are TRBV6-4 and TRBJ2-1; TRBD2 matches 9 bases. Trimming took 3 bases from V and 5 from J; bases not matched to a gene: 5. Germline V lookup: CDR1 MRHNA, CDR2 SNTAGT. This CDR3 has 15 residues. Here the CDR3 reads CASSERGGVNNEQFF. The CDR3 coding sequence is TGTGCCAGCAGTGAGCGGGGGGGCGTCAACAATGAGCAGTTCTTC.

This clone appeared a single time. The rearrangement uses TRBV3-1 (or the pseudogene TRBV3-2) and TRBJ2-3; D gene uncertain. CDR3 length: 13 amino acids. V was trimmed by 4 bases and J by 0 bases, leaving 5 bases between them. Germline CDR1 reads LGHDT; CDR2 reads YNNKEL (reference sequence). CDR3 in DNA: TGTGCCAGCAGCCTCCGGAGCACAGATACGCAGTATTTT. This codes for CASSLRSTDTQYF.

In this sample, this clone turned up once. V gene TRBV30 combines with J gene TRBJ2-7; D is possibly TRBD1 (5 bases). CDR3 size: 11 residues. Per germline, CDR1 GTSNPN and CDR2 SVGIG (reference sequence). The ends were cut back, 1 base at V and 7 bases at J, with 8 bases in the middle. CDR3 nucleotide sequence: TGTGCCTGGAGTGATTCAGGGGAGCAGTACTTC. It is translated as CAWSDSGEQYF.

This clone was seen only once. The J gene is TRBJ2-1, the V gene TRBV5-1; 15 nucleotides agree with TRBD2. CDR1 SGHRS and CDR2 YFSETQ come from the germline V gene. The CDR3 runs 17 residues. After removal of 4 bases from V and 4 bases from J, the junction contained 6 bases not matched to a gene. The CDR3 DNA reads TGCGCCAGCAGCATCGGACTAGCGGGGGGGCCGTACAATGAGCAGTTCTTC. Amino acid sequence: CASSIGLAGGPYNEQFF.

The chain recombines TRBV3-1 (or the pseudogene TRBV3-2) with TRBJ1-1; tentative D call: TRBD1 (5 bases). Germline V gene lookup returns CDR1 LGHDT and CDR2 YNNKEL (reference sequence). Trimming took off 1 base at V and 0 bases at J, with 15 bases between the two ends. The CDR3 length is 17 residues. Here the CDR3 reads CASSQVSGAIMNTEAFF. Written as DNA, the CDR3 is TGTGCCAGCAGCCAAGTTAGTGGGGCGATCATGAACACTGAAGCTTTCTTT.

This chain joins TRBV7-3 and TRBJ1-2; a possible D gene is TRBD1 (6 bases). V was clipped by 1 base and J by 4 bases, with 10 bases between them. The CDR3 extends over 14 amino acids. Germline CDR1 is SGHTA and CDR2 is FQGTGA. The CDR3 spells CASSLNPGVYGYTF. DNA of the CDR3: TGTGCCAGCAGCTTAAACCCAGGGGTCTATGGCTACACCTTC. Filled out from reference TRBV7-3 and TRBJ1-2, the complete variable domain reads GAGVSQTPSNKVTEKGKYVELRCDPISGHTALYWYRQSLGQGPEFLIYFQGTGAADDSGLPNDRFFAVRPEGSVSTLKIQRTERGDSAVYLCASSLNPGVYGYTFGSGTRLTVV.

The J gene is TRBJ2-4, the V gene TRBV4-3; 8 bases agree with TRBD2. J gave up 0 bases and V 0 bases, and 4 bases lay outside the gene matches. The CDR3 has 17 amino acids. In germline, CDR1 is LGHNA, CDR2 YSLEER. In DNA form, the CDR3 reads TGCGCCAGCAGCCAAGACCCAGCGGGGGTAGCCAAAAACATTCAGTACTTC. This translates into CASSQDPAGVAKNIQYF.

The V gene is TRBV27, the J gene TRBJ1-1, with a weak D call TRBD1 (6 bases). The CDR3 is 16 residues long. The V gene's germline CDR1 is MNHEY and CDR2 SMNVEV (reference sequence). Trimming stripped 2 bases from V and 4 bases from J, with 17 bases between. CDR3 loop: CASSLHPGQRTTEAFF. The DNA of the CDR3 is TGTGCCAGCAGTTTACATCCGGGACAACGTACCACTGAAGCTTTCTTT.

This chain connects TRBV10-2 to TRBJ2-2; D gene unclear. The CDR3 consists of 14 residues. In germline, CDR1 is WSHSY, CDR2 SAAADI. Trimming pared 0 bases from V and 2 bases from J, leaving 4 bases between. As DNA, the CDR3 is TGCGCCAGCAGTGAGTCCAGAAACACCGGGGAGCTGTTTTTT. It is translated as CASSESRNTGELFF.